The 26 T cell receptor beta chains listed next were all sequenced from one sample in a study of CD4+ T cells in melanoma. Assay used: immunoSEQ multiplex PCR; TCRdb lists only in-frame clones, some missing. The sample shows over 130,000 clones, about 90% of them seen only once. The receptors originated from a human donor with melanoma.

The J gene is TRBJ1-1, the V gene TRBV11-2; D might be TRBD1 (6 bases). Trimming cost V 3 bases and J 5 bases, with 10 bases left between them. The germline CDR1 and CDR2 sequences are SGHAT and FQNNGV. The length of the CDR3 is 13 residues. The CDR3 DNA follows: TGTGCCAGCAGCTTTCAGGGGACGACTGAAGCTTTCTTT. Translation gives CASSFQGTTEAFF.

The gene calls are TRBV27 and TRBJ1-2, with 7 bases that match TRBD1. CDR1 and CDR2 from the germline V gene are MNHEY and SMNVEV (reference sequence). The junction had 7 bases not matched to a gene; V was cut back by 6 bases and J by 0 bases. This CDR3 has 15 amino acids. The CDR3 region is CASRQQGLPNYGYTF. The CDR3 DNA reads TGTGCCAGCAGACAACAGGGGCTCCCTAACTATGGCTACACCTTC.

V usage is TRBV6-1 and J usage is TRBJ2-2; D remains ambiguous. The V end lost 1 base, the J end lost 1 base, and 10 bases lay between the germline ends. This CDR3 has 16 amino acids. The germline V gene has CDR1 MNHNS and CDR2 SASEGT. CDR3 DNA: TGTGCCAGCAGTGAAGAATTGGCAGGGAACACCGGGGAGCTGTTTTTT. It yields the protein CASSEELAGNTGELFF.

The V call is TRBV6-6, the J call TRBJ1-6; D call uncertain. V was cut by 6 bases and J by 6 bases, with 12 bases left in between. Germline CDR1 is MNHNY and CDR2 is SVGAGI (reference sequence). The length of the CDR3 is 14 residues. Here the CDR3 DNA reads TGTGCCAGCAGGAGTCGGACTCTTAATTCACCCCTCCACTTT. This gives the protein CASRSRTLNSPLHF.

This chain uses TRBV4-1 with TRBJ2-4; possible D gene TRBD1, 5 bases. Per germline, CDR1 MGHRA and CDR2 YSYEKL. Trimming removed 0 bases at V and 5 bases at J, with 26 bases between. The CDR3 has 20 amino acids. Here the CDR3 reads CASSQDVWPRQNRFQNIQYF. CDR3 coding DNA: TGCGCCAGCAGCCAAGATGTGTGGCCCAGACAGAACCGGTTCCAAAACATTCAGTACTTC.

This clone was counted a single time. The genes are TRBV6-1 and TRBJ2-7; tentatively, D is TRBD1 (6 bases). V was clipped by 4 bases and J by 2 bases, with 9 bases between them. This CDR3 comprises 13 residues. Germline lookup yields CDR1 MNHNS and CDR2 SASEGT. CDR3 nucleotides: TGTGCCAGCAGTGTTCCAGGGGCCTACGAGCAGTACTTC. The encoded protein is CASSVPGAYEQYF.

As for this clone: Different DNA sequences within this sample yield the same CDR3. The CDR3 DNA reads as TGTGCCAGCGGGAAAGGGGATCACACCTCGCCCCTCCACTTT. Protein: CASGKGDHTSPLHF. The chain combines TRBV2 with TRBJ1-6; TRBD1 might be the D (5 bases). The ends were cut back, 8 bases at V and 13 bases at J, with 21 bases in the middle. The CDR3 has 14 amino acids. From germline, CDR1 is SNHLY and CDR2 FYNNEI.

CDR3 DNA: TGCGCCAGCAGCTACTCTAGCGGGGGCTACGAGCAGTACTTC. It is translated as CASSYSSGGYEQYF. The chain combines TRBV5-1 with TRBJ2-5, with TRBD2 matching over 10 bases. The J call may be faulty, since TRBJ2-7 better matches the DNA end. CDR3 size: 14 residues. Germline V CDR1 and CDR2: SGHRS, YFSETQ.

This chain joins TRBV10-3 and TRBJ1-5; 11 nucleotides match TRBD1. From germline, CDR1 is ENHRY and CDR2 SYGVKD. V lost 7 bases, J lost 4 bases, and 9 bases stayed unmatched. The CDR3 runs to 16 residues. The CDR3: CAITVTGTGGNQPQHF. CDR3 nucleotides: TGTGCCATCACTGTAACCGGGACAGGGGGTAATCAGCCCCAGCATTTT.

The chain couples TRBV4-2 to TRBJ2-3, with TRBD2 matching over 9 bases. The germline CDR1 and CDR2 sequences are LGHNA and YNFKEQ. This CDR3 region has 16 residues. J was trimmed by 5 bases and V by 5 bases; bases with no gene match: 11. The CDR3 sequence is CASSNKQRGVGDTQYF. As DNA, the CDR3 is TGTGCCAGCAGCAACAAGCAGCGGGGGGTCGGAGATACGCAGTATTTT.

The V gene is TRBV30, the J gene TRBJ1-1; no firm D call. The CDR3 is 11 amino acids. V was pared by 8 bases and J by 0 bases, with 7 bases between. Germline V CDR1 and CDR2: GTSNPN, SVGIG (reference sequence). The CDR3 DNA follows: TGTGCCAATTCGATGAACACTGAAGCTTTCTTT. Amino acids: CANSMNTEAFF. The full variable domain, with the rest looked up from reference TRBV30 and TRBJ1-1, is SQTIHQWPATLVQPVGSPLSLECTVEGTSNPNLYWYRQAAGRGLQLLFYSVGIGQISSEVPQNLSASRPQDRQFILSSKKLLLSDSGFYLCANSMNTEAFFGQGTRLTVV.

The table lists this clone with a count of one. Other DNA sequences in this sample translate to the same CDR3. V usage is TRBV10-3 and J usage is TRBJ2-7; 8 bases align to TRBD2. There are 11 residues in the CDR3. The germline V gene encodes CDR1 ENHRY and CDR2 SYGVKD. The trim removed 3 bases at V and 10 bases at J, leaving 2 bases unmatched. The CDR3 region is CAISDAGGQYF. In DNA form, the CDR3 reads TGTGCCATCAGTGACGCGGGGGGCCAGTACTTC.

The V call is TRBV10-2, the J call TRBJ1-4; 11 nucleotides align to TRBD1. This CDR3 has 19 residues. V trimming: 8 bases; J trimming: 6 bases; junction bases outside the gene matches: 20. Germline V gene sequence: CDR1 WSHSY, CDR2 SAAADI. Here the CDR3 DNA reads TGCGCCAGCTCCCCTCTTTGGACAGGGGGCCTCCTTACCCATGAAAAACTGTTTTTT. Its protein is CASSPLWTGGLLTHEKLFF.

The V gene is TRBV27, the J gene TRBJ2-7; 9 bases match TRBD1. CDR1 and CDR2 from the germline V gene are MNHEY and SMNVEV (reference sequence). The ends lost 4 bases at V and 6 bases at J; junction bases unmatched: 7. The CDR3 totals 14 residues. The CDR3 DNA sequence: TGTGCCAGCAGTTCCGGGACAGGGATCGCCGAGCAGTACTTC. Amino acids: CASSSGTGIAEQYF.

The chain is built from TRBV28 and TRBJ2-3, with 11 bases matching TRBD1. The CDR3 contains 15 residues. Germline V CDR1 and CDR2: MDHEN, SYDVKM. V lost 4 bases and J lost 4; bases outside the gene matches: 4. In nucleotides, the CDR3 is TGTGCCAGCAGTTCTCCGGGACAGGGGGCAGATACGCAGTATTTT. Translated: CASSSPGQGADTQYF.

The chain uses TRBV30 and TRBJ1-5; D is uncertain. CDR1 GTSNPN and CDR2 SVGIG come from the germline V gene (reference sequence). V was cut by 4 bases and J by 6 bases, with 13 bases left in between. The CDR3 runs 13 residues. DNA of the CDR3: TGTGCCTGGAATCAAGGGCCCGGTCAGCCCCAGCATTTT. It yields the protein CAWNQGPGQPQHF.

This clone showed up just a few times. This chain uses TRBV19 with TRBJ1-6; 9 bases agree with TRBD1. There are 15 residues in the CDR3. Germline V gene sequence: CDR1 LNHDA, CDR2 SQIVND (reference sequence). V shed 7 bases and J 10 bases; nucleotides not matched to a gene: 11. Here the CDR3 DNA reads TGTGCCAGTAACCCCGGGACAGGGATTTCATCACCCCTCCACTTT. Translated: CASNPGTGISSPLHF.

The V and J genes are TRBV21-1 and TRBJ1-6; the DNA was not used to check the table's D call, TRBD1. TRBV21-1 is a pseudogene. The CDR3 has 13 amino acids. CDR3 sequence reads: CAIRDRNPSPLHF. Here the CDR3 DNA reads TGTGCCATCCGGGACAGGAACCCTTCACCCCTCCACTTT.

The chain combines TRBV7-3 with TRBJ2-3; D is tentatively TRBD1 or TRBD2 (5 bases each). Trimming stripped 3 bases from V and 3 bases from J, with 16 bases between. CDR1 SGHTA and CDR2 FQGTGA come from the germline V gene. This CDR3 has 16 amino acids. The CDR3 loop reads CASSFRVVGATDTQYF. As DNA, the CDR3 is TGTGCCAGCAGCTTTCGCGTAGTCGGGGCGACAGATACGCAGTATTTT.

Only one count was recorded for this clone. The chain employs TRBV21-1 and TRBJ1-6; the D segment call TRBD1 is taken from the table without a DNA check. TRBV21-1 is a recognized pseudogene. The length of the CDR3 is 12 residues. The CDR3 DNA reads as TGTGCCATTGGACATCGAAATTCACCCCTCCACTTT. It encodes CAIGHRNSPLHF.

The CDR3 reads CASRGQGRYNSPLHF. The CDR3 bases are TGTGCCAGCAGGGGACAGGGCCGCTATAATTCACCCCTCCACTTT. The V and J genes are TRBV2 and TRBJ1-6; TRBD1 matches at 9 bases. The V gene's germline CDR1 is SNHLY and CDR2 FYNNEI. J gave up 3 bases and V 6 bases, and 3 bases lay outside the gene matches. The CDR3 length is 15 residues.

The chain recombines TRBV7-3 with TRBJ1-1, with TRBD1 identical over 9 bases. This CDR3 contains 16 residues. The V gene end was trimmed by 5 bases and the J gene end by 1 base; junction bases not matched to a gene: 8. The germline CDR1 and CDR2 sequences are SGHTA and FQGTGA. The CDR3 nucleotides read TGTGCCAGCAGCCCCGGACAGGGGTCCCCGAACACTGAAGCTTTCTTT. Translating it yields CASSPGQGSPNTEAFF.

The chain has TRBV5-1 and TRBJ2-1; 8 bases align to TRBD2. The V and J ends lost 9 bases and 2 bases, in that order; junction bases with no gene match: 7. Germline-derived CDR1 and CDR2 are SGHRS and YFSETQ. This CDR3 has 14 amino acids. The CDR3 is CATKSGGAYNEQFF. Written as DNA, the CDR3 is TGCGCCACCAAGAGCGGGGGCGCCTACAATGAGCAGTTCTTC.

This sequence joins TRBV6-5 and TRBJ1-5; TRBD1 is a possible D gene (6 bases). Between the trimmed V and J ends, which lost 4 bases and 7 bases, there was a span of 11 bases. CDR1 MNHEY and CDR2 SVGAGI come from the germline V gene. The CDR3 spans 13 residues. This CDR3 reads CASSFGGGQPQHF. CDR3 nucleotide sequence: TGTGCCAGCAGTTTTGGGGGCGGCCAGCCCCAGCATTTT.

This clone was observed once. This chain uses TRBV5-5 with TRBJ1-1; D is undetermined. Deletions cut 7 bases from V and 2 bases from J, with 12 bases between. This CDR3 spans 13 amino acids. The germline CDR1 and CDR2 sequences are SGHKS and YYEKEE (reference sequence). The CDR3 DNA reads TGTGCCAGCGCCCCGCACCCCAACACTGAAGCTTTCTTT. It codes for CASAPHPNTEAFF.

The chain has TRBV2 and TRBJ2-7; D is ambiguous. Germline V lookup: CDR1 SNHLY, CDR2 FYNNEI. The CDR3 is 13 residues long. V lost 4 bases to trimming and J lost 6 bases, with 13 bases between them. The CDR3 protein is CASSVGLLSEQYF. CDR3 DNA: TGTGCCAGCAGTGTAGGCTTGTTGAGCGAGCAGTACTTC.